A selection of T cell receptor beta chains follows, all from one sample in a study of cytotoxic CD8 clonotypes in ibrutinib-treated CLL. Only in-frame clones appear in the TCRdb table, and some are missing; sequencing was by immunoSEQ multiplex PCR. The data show approximately 2,500 clones, around 83% seen once. The sample consisted of PBMCs, taken before ibrutinib treatment. These receptors were taken from a human donor with chronic lymphocytic leukemia. CDR3s include the opening cysteine and the closing phenylalanine or tryptophan. The order of the fields is V gene, J gene, CDR3 length, clone size, D gene, CDR3 DNA, CDR3 protein. A D gene is named only where the DNA matches it firmly. A clone size is listed for some rows: how often the clone was seen (once, few, many), or a class if it is expanded.

>TRBV7-9|TRBJ1-2|14|-|TRBD1
TGTGCCAGCAGCTTGACAGGGGTGGACTATGGCTACACCTTC
CASSLTGVDYGYTF
>TRBV4-2|TRBJ1-3|19|-|-
TGTGCCAGCAGCCAGGCTGGACAGCTGTTGGGGACCTCTGGAAACACCATATATTTT
CASSQAGQLLGTSGNTIYF
>TRBV19|TRBJ1-3|16|once|TRBD1
TGTGCCAGTAGTCAAGGACAGGTCAACTCTGGAAACACCATATATTTT
CASSQGQVNSGNTIYF
>TRBV4-2|TRBJ2-2|14|-|-
TGTGCCAGCAGCCTGGTCGGGGACACCGGGGAGCTGTTTTTT
CASSLVGDTGELFF
>TRBV5-1|TRBJ2-7|15|-|TRBD1
TGCGCCAGCAGCTTGGCAGCAGGGACAGTCCACGAGCAGTACTTC
CASSLAAGTVHEQYF
>TRBV19|TRBJ2-7|13|-|-
TGTGCCAGTAGTGAGGGACTTCACTACGAGCAGTACTTC
CASSEGLHYEQYF
>TRBV2|TRBJ2-6|14|once|-
TGTGCCAGCAGCACCCGGCCCGGGGCCAACGTCCTGACTTTC
CASSTRPGANVLTF
>TRBV5-1|TRBJ1-6|14|-|TRBD1
TGCGCCAGCAGCCCCACAGGGGGGAATTCACCCCTCCACTTT
CASSPTGGNSPLHF
>TRBV4-2|TRBJ1-5|15|large|-
TGTGCCAGCAGCCAAGATGGCCAGGGCGGTCAGCCCCAGCATTTT
CASSQDGQGGQPQHF
>TRBV6-1|TRBJ1-6|12|-|-
TGTGCCAGCAGGGTCGGGAGATCACCCCTCCACTTT
CASRVGRSPLHF
>TRBV19|TRBJ2-1|13|-|TRBD2
TGTGCCACCGGACTAGCGGGGAACAATGAGCAGTTCTTC
CATGLAGNNEQFF
>TRBV6-5|TRBJ1-3|13|once|-
TGTGCCAGCAGGGACAGTTCGGGAAACACCATATATTTT
CASRDSSGNTIYF
>TRBV20-1|TRBJ2-3|11|-|-
TGCAGCGCCGGCGGCACAGATACGCAGTATTTT
CSAGGTDTQYF
>TRBV27|TRBJ1-2|14|once|TRBD1
TGTGCCAGCAGACGACAGGGGGCTAACTATGGCTACACCTTC
CASRRQGANYGYTF
>TRBV2|TRBJ2-2|16|-|TRBD1
TGTGCCAGCAGTGCCGAGGGGGCCGCGGCCACCGGGGAGCTGTTTTTT
CASSAEGAAATGELFF
>TRBV7-9|TRBJ2-1|14|-|-
TGTGCCAGCAAGCCGGGGGTCTCCTACAATGAGCAGTTCTTC
CASKPGVSYNEQFF
>TRBV5-6|TRBJ1-2|13|-|TRBD1
TGTGCCAGCAGCTTGGCCGACAGGGATGGCTACACCTTC
CASSLADRDGYTF
>TRBV4-2|TRBJ2-5|13|-|-
TGTGCCAGCAGCCAAGATGGCGCCGAGACCCAGTACTTC
CASSQDGAETQYF
>TRBV6-6|TRBJ2-3|13|once|-
TGTGCCAGCAGACCACCTAGCACAGATACGCAGTATTTT
CASRPPSTDTQYF
>TRBV2|TRBJ1-2|14|-|-
TGTGCCAGCAGTGACATCTTTAGTACCTATGGCTACACCTTC
CASSDIFSTYGYTF
>TRBV5-6|TRBJ1-5|15|-|-
TGTGCCAGCAGCAAGGGACAAGGAGGAAATCAGCCCCAGCATTTT
CASSKGQGGNQPQHF
>TRBV5-1|TRBJ1-1|16|-|-
TGCGCCAGCAGCCGGGGCCCGGGGGCGATGAACACTGAAGCTTTCTTT
CASSRGPGAMNTEAFF
>TRBV28|TRBJ2-5|15|-|-
TGTGCCAGCAGTAAAACCTTTCGGGGGCAAGAGACCCAGTACTTC
CASSKTFRGQETQYF
>TRBV29-1|TRBJ2-1|12|few|TRBD2
TGTAGCGGGGGGAGCTCCTACAATGAGCAGTTCTTC
CSGGSSYNEQFF
>TRBV6-4|TRBJ1-2|14|-|-
TGTGCCAGCAGTGCCGAGTGGGGGGACTATGGCTACACCTTC
CASSAEWGDYGYTF
>TRBV19|TRBJ2-3|14|-|-
TGTGCCAGTACCCTGGGACTCAACTCAGATACGCAGTATTTT
CASTLGLNSDTQYF
>TRBV6-1|TRBJ1-6|15|-|-
TGTGCCAGCAGTGAGGGGAGCTCCTATAATTCACCCCTCCACTTT
CASSEGSSYNSPLHF
>TRBV5-4|TRBJ2-5|15|once|-
TGTGCCAGCAGCTTGGGTGGGGGAACCCAAGAGACCCAGTACTTC
CASSLGGGTQETQYF
>TRBV5-4|TRBJ1-2|16|-|-
TGTGCCAGCAGCTTGGGGATCAGGGCCCGCCCGGAGGGCTACACCTTC
CASSLGIRARPEGYTF
>TRBV5-1|TRBJ2-7|14|-|TRBD1
TGCGCCAGCAGCTCCGGGACAGGGTACTACGAGCAGTACTTC
CASSSGTGYYEQYF
>TRBV5-1|TRBJ1-2|14|-|-
TGCGCCAGCAGCTCCCTCCGGCAGGGCTATGGCTACACCTTC
CASSSLRQGYGYTF
>TRBV9|TRBJ2-3|16|once|-
TGTGCCAGCAGCGAAACCCACAGGGGAGGACCAGATACGCAGTATTTT
CASSETHRGGPDTQYF
>TRBV5-4|TRBJ1-2|14|-|TRBD1
TGTGCCAGCACCCCTACAGGGGGCGGCTATGGCTACACCTTC
CASTPTGGGYGYTF
>TRBV11-2|TRBJ1-6|17|-|-
TGTGCCAGCAGCTTGGGGCCGCAGAGCTCCTATAATTCACCCCTCCACTTT
CASSLGPQSSYNSPLHF
>TRBV10-3|TRBJ2-5|12|-|-
TGTGCCATCGGGGCTAGGAGAGAGACCCAGTACTTC
CAIGARRETQYF
>TRBV5-5|TRBJ1-2|13|-|TRBD1
TGTGCCAGCAGCCCACAGGGGGCAATGGGCTACACCTTC
CASSPQGAMGYTF
>TRBV5-1|TRBJ1-4|14|-|-
TGCGCCAGCAGCCTCGGGACAAGTAATGAAAAACTGTTTTTT
CASSLGTSNEKLFF
>TRBV15|TRBJ2-3|14|-|-
TGTGCCACCAGCCCAGGCTCCCCCCCGGATACGCAGTATTTT
CATSPGSPPDTQYF
>TRBV6-5|TRBJ1-5|14|-|-
TGTGCCAGCAGTTACGACCGGGGGAGGCAGCCCCAGCATTTT
CASSYDRGRQPQHF
>TRBV7-9|TRBJ1-1|13|once|TRBD1
TGTGCCAGCACGGGACAGGGGGGCACTGAAGCTTTCTTT
CASTGQGGTEAFF
>TRBV9|TRBJ2-1|15|-|TRBD2
TGTGCCAGCAGCGTTCTAGCGGGGGACTTCAATGAGCAGTTCTTC
CASSVLAGDFNEQFF
>TRBV5-1|TRBJ2-3|13|-|-
TGCGCCAGCACCATTAAGGAAACAGATACGCAGTATTTT
CASTIKETDTQYF
>TRBV19|TRBJ2-2|15|-|TRBD2
TGTGCCACCAGCGGGGGCCGCTCTGGGACCGGGGAGCTGTTTTTT
CATSGGRSGTGELFF
>TRBV6-5|TRBJ1-1|15|-|TRBD1
TGTGCCAGCAGTTACTCTCCAGGGGGCGACACTGAAGCTTTCTTT
CASSYSPGGDTEAFF
>TRBV6-5|TRBJ1-2|15|-|-
TGTGCCAGCAGACGCGGGGGGGGCTCTAACTATGGCTACACCTTC
CASRRGGGSNYGYTF
>TRBV6-6|TRBJ1-6|15|-|-
TGTGCCAGCAGTACTCGGGACCGGGGGGATTCACCCCTCCACTTT
CASSTRDRGDSPLHF
>TRBV5-4|TRBJ2-7|13|once|-
TGTGCCAGCAGCTTGCGAGGGGCGTACGAGCAGTACTTC
CASSLRGAYEQYF
>TRBV19|TRBJ2-3|16|-|-
TGTGCCAGTAGTATAGGGTCGGGGGAAGGCACAGATACGCAGTATTTT
CASSIGSGEGTDTQYF
>TRBV12-5|TRBJ2-5|17|-|TRBD2
TGTGCTAGTGGTTTGGAAAGGGTGCGGGGGGGGCAAGAGACCCAGTACTTC
CASGLERVRGGQETQYF